Below are 13 T cell receptor beta chains sequenced from a single sample in a study of blood T cell repertoires in COVID-19. Some clones are missing from TCRdb's copy, which holds only in-frame ones; the method was immunoSEQ multiplex PCR. The sample carries roughly 120,000 clones, around nine tenths recorded once. What was sequenced was peripheral blood. The source is a man aged 45 to 65 with COVID-19, enrolled during active disease.

This sequence joins TRBV18 and TRBJ1-1, with a weak D call TRBD1 (6 bases). Germline V CDR1 and CDR2: KGHSH, LQKENI. The length of the CDR3 is 13 residues. V lost 3 bases and J lost 6, with 11 bases in between. CDR3 DNA sequence: TGTGCCAGCTCACCGGACAGAGGGGCTGAAGCTTTCTTT. Translated, it gives CASSPDRGAEAFF.

This chain links TRBV4-2 with TRBJ2-7; D might be TRBD2 (7 bases). The V and J ends lost 1 base and 3 bases respectively, with 16 bases between them. Germline V gene data show CDR1 as LGHNA and CDR2 as YNFKEQ. This CDR3 has 16 amino acids. The CDR3 DNA reads as TGTGCCAGCAGCCAAGTCGTGGGAGGGGGTCTCTACGAGCAGTACTTC. Its translation: CASSQVVGGGLYEQYF.

V usage is TRBV19 and J usage is TRBJ2-1, with 8 bases lining up with TRBD2. Unmatched junction bases numbered 10, after V lost 6 bases and J lost 6 bases. The germline CDR1 and CDR2 sequences are LNHDA and SQIVND (reference sequence). The CDR3 runs to 15 residues. CDR3 in DNA: TGTGCCAGTAGCCCGGGACTAGTCGGGGTCAATGAGCAGTTCTTC. Translation: CASSPGLVGVNEQFF.

The rearrangement joins TRBV9 to TRBJ2-1, with a weak D call TRBD1 (6 bases). The germline V and J ends were trimmed by 4 bases and 0 bases, with 11 bases remaining between them. This CDR3 is 15 amino acids long. CDR1 is SGDLS and CDR2 is YYNGEE in the germline V gene. The CDR3 loop is CASSRQVSSYNEQFF. For the CDR3, the DNA is TGTGCCAGCAGCCGACAGGTTAGCTCCTACAATGAGCAGTTCTTC.

In this sample, this clone turned up once. The V call is TRBV19, the J call TRBJ1-4; tentative D call: TRBD1 (6 bases). V lost 4 bases and J 8 bases, leaving 17 bases between the germline ends. Germline CDR1 reads LNHDA; CDR2 reads SQIVND (reference sequence). The CDR3 has 15 residues. The chain's CDR3 is CASSSPGQTREKLFF. In DNA, the CDR3 is TGTGCCAGTAGTAGCCCCGGACAGACGCGAGAAAAACTGTTTTTT.

This sequence joins TRBV25-1 and TRBJ1-6, with 9 bases matching TRBD1. Germline V lookup: CDR1 MGHDK, CDR2 SYGVNS. The V and J ends lost 5 bases and 8 bases, in that order; junction bases with no gene match: 7. The CDR3 loop spans 15 amino acids. The CDR3 DNA follows: TGTGCCAGCAGTAGCCTAGGGACAGGGCATTCACCCCTCCACTTT. Protein sequence: CASSSLGTGHSPLHF.

The chain has TRBV28 and TRBJ1-1; tentatively, D is TRBD1 (5 bases). CDR3 length equals 16 residues. Between the trimmed V and J ends, which lost 3 bases and 6 bases, there was a span of 20 bases. Germline loops: CDR1 MDHEN, CDR2 SYDVKM. The CDR3 DNA reads TGTGCCAGCAGTTTCCCCCTTGGGCTGGGGCTATCTGAAGCTTTCTTT. Its translation is CASSFPLGLGLSEAFF.

The chain carries TRBV10-2 and TRBJ2-5, with 8 bases matching TRBD2. Trimming took 9 bases from V and 5 from J; bases not matched to a gene: 5. Germline assignment: CDR1 WSHSY and CDR2 SAAADI. This CDR3 has 12 amino acids. CDR3 in DNA: TGCGCCAGTGGAGCGGGAGTGGAGACCCAGTACTTC. It yields the protein CASGAGVETQYF.

The chain is built from TRBV30 and TRBJ2-7; 11 nucleotides align to TRBD2. Per the germline V gene, CDR1 is GTSNPN and CDR2 is SVGIG (reference sequence). V shed 3 bases, J shed 9 bases, and the junction held 13 bases outside the gene matches. The CDR3 loop spans 15 amino acids. In nucleotides, the CDR3 is TGTGCCTGGAGCCAGTGGGGACTAGCGGCTACAAGGCAGTACTTC. Protein sequence: CAWSQWGLAATRQYF.

This clone has a handful of counts. The chain couples TRBV5-5 to TRBJ2-7; D possibly corresponds to TRBD1 (8 bases). Trimming removed 3 bases from V and 6 bases from J, with 16 bases in between. The length of the CDR3 is 14 residues. Germline V gene sequence: CDR1 SGHKS, CDR2 YYEKEE (reference sequence). DNA of the CDR3: TGTGCCAGCAGCTCGGACAGGGAGGGGATCGAGCAGTACTTC. This sequence encodes CASSSDREGIEQYF.

This clone was picked up a small number of times. This chain links TRBV5-1 with TRBJ1-5; D gene uncertain. Trimming stripped 3 bases from V and 2 bases from J, with 12 bases between. The CDR3 contains 15 residues. CDR1 and CDR2 from the germline V gene are SGHRS and YFSETQ. CDR3 nucleotide sequence: TGCGCCAGCAGCTCAGGACTCGAGGGCAATCAGCCCCAGCATTTT. Amino acids: CASSSGLEGNQPQHF.

Only one count was recorded for this clone. This chain links TRBV6-5 with TRBJ2-3; perhaps TRBD2 as D (5 bases). Germline lookup yields CDR1 MNHEY and CDR2 SVGAGI. The CDR3 is 14 amino acids. V was pared by 7 bases and J by 3 bases, with 14 bases between. In nucleotides, the CDR3 is TGTGCCAGCAACCCGGGATCTCGGACAGATACGCAGTATTTT. Its translation: CASNPGSRTDTQYF.

This clone was seen only once. The V call is TRBV9, the J call TRBJ2-3, with D tentatively TRBD2 (7 bases). Per germline, CDR1 SGDLS and CDR2 YYNGEE. CDR3 length: 15 amino acids. V lost 4 bases and J lost 2, with 14 bases in between. CDR3 coding DNA: TGTGCCAGCAGCCCTAGGGGGGGGGACACAGATACGCAGTATTTT. Encoded protein: CASSPRGGDTDTQYF.